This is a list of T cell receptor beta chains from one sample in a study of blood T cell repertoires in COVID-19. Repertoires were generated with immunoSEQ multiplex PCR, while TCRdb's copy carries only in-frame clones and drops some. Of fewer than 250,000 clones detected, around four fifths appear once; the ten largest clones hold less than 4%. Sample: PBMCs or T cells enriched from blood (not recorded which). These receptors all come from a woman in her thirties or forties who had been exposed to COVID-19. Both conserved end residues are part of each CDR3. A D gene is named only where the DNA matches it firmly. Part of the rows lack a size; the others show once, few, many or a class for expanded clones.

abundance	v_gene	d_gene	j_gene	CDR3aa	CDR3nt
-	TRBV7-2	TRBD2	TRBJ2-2	CASRAGLVSTGELFF	TGTGCCAGCAGGGCGGGACTAGTAAGCACCGGGGAGCTGTTTTTT
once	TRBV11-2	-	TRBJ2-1	CASSLVKGGPGNEQFF	TGTGCCAGCAGCTTAGTCAAGGGGGGGCCGGGCAATGAGCAGTTCTTC
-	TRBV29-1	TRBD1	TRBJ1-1	CSVGGQGLTEAFF	TGCAGCGTGGGAGGACAGGGCCTCACTGAAGCTTTCTTT
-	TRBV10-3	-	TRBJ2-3	CAISARGGGQGNHTDTQYF	TGTGCCATCAGTGCCCGAGGCGGGGGCCAGGGCAACCACACAGATACGCAGTATTTT
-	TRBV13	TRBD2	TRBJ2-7	CASSLGRLASDPWEQYF	TGTGCCAGCAGCTTAGGCCGACTAGCGTCGGACCCCTGGGAGCAGTACTTC
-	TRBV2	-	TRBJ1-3	CASSSRVVGGNTIYF	TGTGCCAGCAGTAGCAGGGTAGTGGGAGGAAACACCATATATTTT
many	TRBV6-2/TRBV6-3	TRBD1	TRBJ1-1	CASSKTGQSAEAFF	TGTGCCAGCAGTAAGACGGGACAGAGCGCTGAAGCTTTCTTT
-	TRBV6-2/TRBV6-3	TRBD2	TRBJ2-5	CASSLRTSGGAEETQYF	TGTGCCAGCAGCCTCCGGACTAGCGGGGGGGCCGAGGAGACCCAGTACTTC
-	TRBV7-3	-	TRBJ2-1	CASSETTTGEQFF	TGTGCCAGCAGCGAAACTACAACAGGTGAGCAGTTCTTC
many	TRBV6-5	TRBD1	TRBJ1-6	CASSYSRDSGNSPLHF	TGTGCCAGCAGTTACTCACGGGACAGCGGAAATTCACCCCTCCACTTT
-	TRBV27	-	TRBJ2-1	CASSPRDSNNEQFF	TGTGCCAGCAGTCCGCGGGACTCCAACAATGAGCAGTTCTTC
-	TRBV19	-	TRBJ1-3	CASSGTGTGNTIYF	TGTGCCAGTAGCGGTACAGGGACGGGAAACACCATATATTTT
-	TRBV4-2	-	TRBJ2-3	CASSRDLQGESADTQYF	TGTGCCAGCAGCCGTGATCTACAGGGAGAATCAGCAGATACGCAGTATTTT
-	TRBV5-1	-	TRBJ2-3	CASSPGELTDTQYF	TGCGCCAGCAGCCCGGGGGAACTCACAGATACGCAGTATTTT
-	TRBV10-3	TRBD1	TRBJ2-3	CAISDLVGQQGSTDTQYF	TGTGCCATCAGTGATCTGGTGGGGCAACAGGGGTCCACAGATACGCAGTATTTT
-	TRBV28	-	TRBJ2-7	CATALPPLYEQYF	TGTGCCACCGCGCTTCCTCCCCTCTACGAGCAGTACTTC
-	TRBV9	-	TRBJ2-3	CASSVAEGSTSTDTQYF	TGTGCCAGCAGCGTAGCCGAGGGCAGCACTAGCACAGATACGCAGTATTTT
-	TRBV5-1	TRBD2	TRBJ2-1	CASSLLAGGTYNEQFF	TGCGCCAGCAGCTTGCTCGCCGGGGGGACCTACAATGAGCAGTTCTTC
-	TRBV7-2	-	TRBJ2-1	CASSFSSFSYNEQFF	TGTGCCAGCAGCTTTAGCTCCTTCTCCTACAATGAGCAGTTCTTC
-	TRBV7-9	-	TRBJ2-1	CASSHVGGETGGINNEQFF	TGTGCCAGCAGCCACGTCGGTGGAGAAACGGGGGGCATAAACAATGAGCAGTTCTTC
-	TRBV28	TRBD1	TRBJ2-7	CASSFLGQGSYEQYF	TGTGCCAGCAGTTTTCTCGGACAGGGGTCCTACGAGCAGTACTTC
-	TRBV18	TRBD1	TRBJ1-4	CASSPGQDEKLFF	TGTGCCAGCTCACCGGGACAGGACGAAAAACTGTTTTTT
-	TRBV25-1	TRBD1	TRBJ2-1	CASSESGTVMQFF	TGTGCCAGCAGTGAATCAGGGACAGTGATGCAGTTCTTC
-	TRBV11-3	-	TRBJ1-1	CASSGTANTEAFF	TGTGCCAGCAGCGGAACAGCGAACACTGAAGCTTTCTTT
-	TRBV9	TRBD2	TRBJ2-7	CASSVELASIYEQYF	TGTGCCAGCAGCGTTGAACTAGCGTCGATCTACGAGCAGTACTTC
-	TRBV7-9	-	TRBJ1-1	CASSLEGALNTEAFF	TGTGCCAGCAGCTTAGAAGGAGCTCTGAACACTGAAGCTTTCTTT
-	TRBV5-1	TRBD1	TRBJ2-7	CASSFDRGLGEQYF	TGCGCCAGCAGCTTCGACAGGGGGCTAGGCGAGCAGTACTTC
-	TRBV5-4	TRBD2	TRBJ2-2	CASSLGQRGGQNGGELFF	TGTGCCAGCAGCTTGGGACAGCGGGGGGGCCAAAATGGCGGGGAGCTGTTTTTT
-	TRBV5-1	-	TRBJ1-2	CASSRRQSQANYGYTF	TGCGCCAGCAGCCGAAGACAGTCCCAAGCTAACTATGGCTACACCTTC
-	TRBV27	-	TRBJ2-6	CPLNTDGGAGANVLTF	TGTCCCCTAAACACCGACGGAGGAGCTGGGGCCAACGTCCTGACTTTC
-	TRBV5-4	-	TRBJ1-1	CASSPPRAGGTEAFF	TGTGCCAGCAGCCCACCTCGGGCAGGAGGGACTGAAGCTTTCTTT
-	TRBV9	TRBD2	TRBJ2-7	CASSASGGNAYEQYF	TGTGCCAGCAGCGCCAGCGGGGGAAACGCCTACGAGCAGTACTTC
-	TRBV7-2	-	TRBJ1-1	CASADRSRDTEAFF	TGTGCCAGCGCAGACAGGAGCCGGGACACTGAAGCTTTCTTT
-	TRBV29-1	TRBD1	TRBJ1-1	CSVPGTGRAEAFF	TGCAGCGTTCCCGGGACAGGGCGCGCTGAAGCTTTCTTT
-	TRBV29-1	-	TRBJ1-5	CSVQGWDSNQPQHF	TGCAGCGTTCAGGGTTGGGATAGCAATCAGCCCCAGCATTTT
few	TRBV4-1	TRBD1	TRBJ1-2	CASSPTGGTYGYTF	TGCGCCAGCAGCCCTACAGGGGGCACCTATGGCTACACCTTC
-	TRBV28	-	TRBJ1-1	CASISNTEAFF	TGTGCCAGCATCAGTAACACTGAAGCTTTCTTT
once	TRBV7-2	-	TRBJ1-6	CASTLDSSSYNSPLHF	TGTGCCAGCACCCTGGACAGCAGCTCCTATAATTCACCCCTCCACTTT
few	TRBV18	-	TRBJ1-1	CASSRHGGAEAFF	TGTGCCAGCTCACGGCACGGGGGGGCTGAAGCTTTCTTT
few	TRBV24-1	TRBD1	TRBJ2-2	CATSDSRTGWDPWDTGELFF	TGTGCCACCAGTGATTCTCGGACAGGGTGGGACCCCTGGGACACCGGGGAGCTGTTTTTT
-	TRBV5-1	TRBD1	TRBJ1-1	CASSSRTGPNTEAFF	TGCGCCAGCAGCTCGAGGACAGGCCCGAACACTGAAGCTTTCTTT